The 19 T cell receptor beta chains below were found in one sample sequenced in a study of blood T cells in healthy people across ages. Alongside a J-beta primer mix, a sample-barcoded 5' primer served in a second PCR lasting about 7 to 12 cycles. TCRdb re-called the 5' RACE reads through MiXCR, storing one row per CDR3 protein. The sample has 550,000 to 800,000 distinct CDR3 sequences; approximately 31% are singletons. The sample consisted of blood. Source of these receptors: a woman of 80 years or more in good health.

V usage is TRBV20-1 and J usage is TRBJ1-1, with D maybe TRBD1 (6 bases). The V gene's germline CDR1 is DFQATT and CDR2 SNEGSKA (reference sequence). Between the trimmed V and J ends, which lost 4 bases and 4 bases, there was a span of 16 bases. This CDR3 region has 14 residues. CDR3 DNA sequence: TGCAGTGCTAAGGGGATGGTAGGGGGCACTGAAGCTTTCTTT. Protein sequence: CSAKGMVGGTEAFF.

The CDR3: CASSSVYGELFF. CDR3 nucleotide sequence: TGTGCCAGCAGCTCGGTTTACGGGGAGCTGTTTTTT. This chain joins TRBV5-6 and TRBJ2-2; D unresolved. This CDR3 is 12 amino acids long. The germline V gene encodes CDR1 SGHDT and CDR2 YYEEEE. With 3 bases removed from V and 7 bases from J, the gap between germline ends came to 7 bases. Combining the CDR3 with reference TRBV5-6 and TRBJ2-2 gives the whole variable domain DAGVTQSPTHLIKTRGQQVTLRCSPKSGHDTVSWYQQALGQGPQFIFQYYEEEERQRGNFPDRFSGHQFPNYSSELNVNALLLGDSALYLCASSSVYGELFFGEGSRLTVL.

V gene TRBV2 combines with J gene TRBJ2-7; D might be TRBD1 (5 bases). The CDR3 consists of 14 residues. Germline CDR1 SNHLY, CDR2 FYNNEI. Trimming took 6 bases from V and 6 from J, leaving 18 bases between them. The CDR3 DNA follows: TGTGCCAGCAGCCGAAACCAGGGAATCGGCGAGCAGTACTTC. Amino acid sequence: CASSRNQGIGEQYF.

This clonotype appeared many times. V is TRBV11-2 and J is TRBJ2-3; D ambiguous. Trimming stripped 7 bases from V and 0 bases from J, with 11 bases between. This CDR3 has 14 residues. The germline V gene encodes CDR1 SGHAT and CDR2 FQNNGV. The CDR3 is CASKVDGSTDTQYF. CDR3 coding DNA: TGTGCCAGCAAAGTAGACGGTAGCACAGATACGCAGTATTTT.

This clonotype was picked up a small number of times. The gene calls are TRBV7-6 and TRBJ1-1; D remains unclear. The V end lost 5 bases, the J end lost 1 base, and 8 bases lay between the germline ends. CDR3 length equals 13 residues. Looked up from germline, CDR1 is SGHVS and CDR2 is FNYEAQ. The CDR3 loop reads CASSAGANTEAFF. The CDR3 coding sequence is TGTGCCAGCAGCGCCGGTGCGAACACTGAAGCTTTCTTT.

This clonotype was counted a few times. A clone one base away is much larger, so this may be a read error. The chain is built from TRBV3-1 and TRBJ2-4; D is ambiguous. Germline CDR1 reads LGHDT; CDR2 reads YNNKEL (reference sequence). V lost 0 bases, J lost 5 bases, and 11 bases lay in between. The CDR3 contains 15 residues. The CDR3 region is CASSQDVGKENIQYF. CDR3 in DNA: TGTGCCAGCAGCCAAGATGTAGGGAAGGAAAACATTCAGTACTTC.

This clonotype was observed at least ten times. V and J are TRBV28 and TRBJ2-5; 9 nucleotides line up with TRBD1. The J call may be mistaken, given a closer DNA end match to TRBJ2-7. This CDR3 spans 13 amino acids. Germline lookup yields CDR1 MDHEN and CDR2 SYDVKM. CDR3 residues: CASSRQGEREQYF. The CDR3 bases are TGTGCCAGCAGTCGACAGGGGGAACGCGAGCAGTACTTC.

This clonotype was recorded many times. The V and J genes are TRBV18 and TRBJ1-2; D gene ambiguous. The CDR3 runs 14 residues. V lost 3 bases and J lost 8, with 16 bases in between. Per the germline V gene, CDR1 is KGHSH and CDR2 is LQKENI. CDR3 in DNA: TGTGCCAGCTCACCCTCCGAGGACGTGGGAGGCTACACCTTC. Translating gives CASSPSEDVGGYTF.

V usage is TRBV4-2 and J usage is TRBJ1-3; D is possibly TRBD1 (5 bases). Germline V CDR1 and CDR2: LGHNA, YNFKEQ. Trimming took off 2 bases at V and 8 bases at J, with 13 bases between the two ends. CDR3 length: 14 residues. The CDR3 protein is CASSQQPGSDTIYF. CDR3 coding DNA: TGTGCCAGCAGCCAACAGCCAGGGTCGGACACCATATATTTT.

J is TRBJ2-4 and V is TRBV20-1, with 11 bases lining up with TRBD2. Germline V gives CDR1 DFQATT, CDR2 SNEGSKA (reference sequence). Trimming took 6 bases from V and 0 from J; bases not matched to a gene: 10. This CDR3 has 17 residues. This chain's CDR3 is CSARPGLAELAKNIQYF. The DNA of the CDR3 is TGCAGTGCGCGGCCGGGACTAGCGGAGCTAGCCAAAAACATTCAGTACTTC.

Worth noting for this clonotype: A read error may explain this, as a much larger clone is one base away. The chain couples TRBV20-1 to TRBJ2-5; possible D gene TRBD2, 6 bases. CDR1 and CDR2 from the germline V gene are DFQATT and SNEGSKA (reference sequence). CDR3 length: 14 amino acids. V was shortened by 6 bases and J by 11 bases, with 25 bases between the two germline ends. CDR3 sequence: CSATSRGWYNEQYF. The CDR3 DNA is TGCAGTGCCACCTCACGGGGGTGGTACAATGAGCAGTACTTC.

This sequence joins TRBV7-2 and TRBJ2-4, with D possibly matching TRBD1 (7 bases). The CDR3 totals 16 residues. Looked up from germline, CDR1 is SGHTA and CDR2 is FQGNSA. V was pared by 5 bases and J by 1 base, with 15 bases between. The CDR3 sequence: CASSNQGGFAKNIQYF. DNA of the CDR3: TGTGCCAGCAGCAACCAGGGGGGTTTCGCCAAAAACATTCAGTACTTC.

This clonotype was seen a handful of times. The rearrangement links TRBV30 to TRBJ2-5; 7 bases fit TRBD2. V shed 0 bases, J shed 5 bases, and the junction held 3 bases outside the gene matches. The CDR3 length is 13 residues. The germline V gene has CDR1 GTSNPN and CDR2 SVGIG (reference sequence). CDR3 region: CAWSVAGVETQYF. In DNA, the CDR3 is TGTGCCTGGAGTGTTGCGGGGGTCGAGACCCAGTACTTC.

The rearrangement links TRBV5-1 to TRBJ1-1; TRBD1 matches at 7 bases. The germline gives CDR1 SGHRS, CDR2 YFSETQ. J gave up 3 bases and V 6 bases, and 11 bases lay outside the gene matches. The CDR3 loop spans 15 amino acids. The CDR3 is CASTEYTGEYTEAFF. CDR3 nucleotides: TGCGCCAGCACAGAGTACACAGGGGAATACACTGAAGCTTTCTTT. The whole variable domain, filled in from reference TRBV5-1 and TRBJ1-1, reads KAGVTQTPRYLIKTRGQQVTLSCSPISGHRSVSWYQQTPGQGLQFLFEYFSETQRNKGNFPGRFSGRQFSNSRSEMNVSTLELGDSALYLCASTEYTGEYTEAFFGQGTRLTVV.

In this sample, this clonotype turned up many times. V and J are TRBV5-1 and TRBJ1-2, with 10 bases fitting TRBD1. V lost 3 bases, J lost 8 bases, and 13 bases stayed unmatched. Germline V gives CDR1 SGHRS, CDR2 YFSETQ. The CDR3 is 16 amino acids. The CDR3 here is CASSYTPGQGTQGYTF. DNA for the CDR3: TGCGCCAGCAGCTACACTCCGGGACAGGGGACTCAGGGCTACACCTTC.

This clonotype was counted many times. This rearrangement joins TRBV11-3 to TRBJ2-1, with 13 nucleotides matching TRBD2. CDR3 length equals 16 residues. Germline V gene lookup returns CDR1 SGHNT and CDR2 YENEEA. The trim removed 4 bases at V and 4 bases at J, leaving 4 bases unmatched. The CDR3 DNA reads TGTGCCAGCAGCTCCGGGACTAGCGGGGAGTACAATGAGCAGTTCTTC. Protein product: CASSSGTSGEYNEQFF.

Many counts were recorded for this clonotype. This chain links TRBV29-1 with TRBJ2-7; 7 nucleotides agree with TRBD2. The J segment lost 6 bases and the V segment lost 1 base, leaving 6 bases of the junction unmatched. The CDR3 has 13 amino acids. CDR1 is SQVTM and CDR2 is ANQGSEA in the germline V gene. CDR3 amino acids: CSVEVGRVGEQYF. CDR3 DNA: TGCAGCGTTGAAGTAGGGAGGGTTGGCGAGCAGTACTTC.

The V gene is TRBV14, the J gene TRBJ2-5; 8 bases line up with TRBD1. Germline CDR1 is SGHDN and CDR2 is FVKESK. J was trimmed by 5 bases and V by 3 bases; bases with no gene match: 11. This CDR3 contains 16 residues. The CDR3 bases are TGTGCCAGCAGCCACCTCGGACAGGGCTTACGGGAGACCCAGTACTTC. This sequence encodes CASSHLGQGLRETQYF.

This clonotype was picked up a small number of times. A much larger clone lies one base from this, so it may be a read error. The chain carries TRBV7-9 and TRBJ2-1, with D perhaps matching TRBD1 or TRBD2 (5 bases each). Germline CDR1 SEHNR, CDR2 FQNEAQ (reference sequence). This CDR3 is built from 13 residues. CDR3 in DNA: TGTGCCCGCAGCTTAGCGAGGGACGGTGAGCAGTTCTTC. Translating it yields CARSLARDGEQFF. Full variable domain (missing parts from reference TRBV7-9 and TRBJ2-1): DTGVSQNPRHKITKRGQNVTFRCDPISEHNRLYWYRQTLGQGPEFLTYFQNEAQLEKSRLLSDRFSAERPKGSFSTLEIQRTEQGDSAMYLCARSLARDGEQFFGPGTRLTVL.